This T cell receptor beta chain comes out of a study of glioma-infiltrating T cells after dendritic cell vaccination (dated by TCRdb to the mid-2010s). Study-level background: A cohort of about 15 glioblastoma patients from Phase I and II dendritic cell vaccination trials was included, of whom 9 were newly diagnosed and 6 had recurrent disease. Autologous tumor lysate-pulsed dendritic cell vaccination was administered to the patients between the early 2000s and the early 2010s. The vaccine was prepared from monocyte-derived dendritic cells that were cultured for roughly 7 days with IL-4 and GM-CSF and then pulsed overnight with autologous tumor lysate. Tumor-infiltrating lymphocyte content was quantified and tumor and blood repertoires were compared in dendritic cell-vaccinated glioblastoma patients by deep sequencing of TCR beta CDR3 regions. Survival after dendritic cell vaccination was correlated with TCR sequencing metrics, including TIL content and tumor-blood repertoire overlap. Each patient was given three intradermal dendritic cell vaccine injections, spaced two weeks apart, in the arm below the axilla.

Using the immunoSEQ assay, TCRB CDR3 regions were amplified from 1.5 to 2 micrograms of genomic DNA, or from all available DNA when less than that was on hand. For multiplex PCR, 60 forward primers for TCR V beta segments and 13 reverse primers for J beta segments were used. Synthetic control templates were spiked into each sample at limiting dilution to estimate reads per starting template. Sequencing produced 87 bp reads on the Illumina HiSeq System. On the study's bioinformatics: PCR and sequencing errors were removed by merging closely related sequences with a nearest neighbor algorithm. TCR overlap was defined as the percentage of unique tumor TCR beta sequences that were also present in the same patient's peripheral blood. Drawn from immuneACCESS, this table holds only the in-frame rearrangements with V and J called that TCRdb kept. Clones are partly lost; checked studies trace under half to an unresolved V gene and leave the rest unexplained. V, J and clone size are those of that table, while D and trimming were read from the DNA. The sample table records around 100,000 clones; under 85% of these occur just once. The top ten clonotypes cover 5.5% to 8% of the sample.

The full study reports these points: TCR clonality showed no direct relationship with survival, which suggests that a diverse polyclonal response may be important. Higher estimated pretreatment TIL content predicted longer time to progression and overall survival after dendritic cell vaccination. The cohort was small and heterogeneous, with few patients having full blood and tumor sets and even fewer initial-recurrent tumor pairs. The three-group TCR overlap response model was described as speculative and requiring prospective validation.

In regard to this clone: The antigen it binds to is not known. No quality values exist for individual bases; no much larger clone is one base distant.

From the germline V gene (reference sequence), CDR1 is PRHDT and CDR2 is FYEKMQ. From cysteine to phenylalanine, the CDR3 is 20 amino acids long. Just the 60-base CDR3 DNA is kept, in frame starting at base 1. Compared with germline, V lacks 2 bases and J lacks 2 bases; bases without a gene match: 18. Per the publication, the time point label means: after dendritic cell vaccination, including at tumor progression/relapse. Patients were selected on the basis of adequate residual fresh-frozen tumor tissue and more than two years of available survival data. Molecular status otherwise varied across the glioblastoma patients, but none of them carried an isocitrate dehydrogenase mutation. PBMC collection took place before vaccination, two weeks after the third vaccination, and at tumor progression if progression occurred. The Qiagen DNeasy Blood extraction Kit was used to extract genomic DNA.

The chain uses TRBV13 and TRBJ2-1; 7 middle bases align to TRBD2. The TCR originated in a human donor with glioblastoma. The starting material was blood, obtained after dendritic cell vaccination. The DNA sequence is as follows: TGTGCCAGCAGCTTATTAGGAGTCGGGGGGACTCCAAGTCCCTACAATGAGCAGTTCTTC. Translated, this is CASSLLGVGGTPSPYNEQFF.